This T cell receptor beta chain was documented in a study of early T cells in non-severe SARS-CoV-2 infection. Whole-study context: Investigators sequenced bulk RNA drawn from unsorted whole blood, and chains remained unpaired.

In its sample, this clonotype was seen many times. MiXCR, run by TCRdb on the 5' RACE reads, gives a single entry per CDR3 protein. Among 100,000 or so distinct CDR3 sequences listed, around 17% were seen once. The germline V and J ends were trimmed by 3 bases and 4 bases, with 16 bases remaining between them. CDR3 size: 16 residues. Germline lookup yields CDR1 SGHAT and CDR2 FQNNGV. V usage is TRBV11-2 and J usage is TRBJ1-3; possibly TRBD1 for D (5 bases). The TCR was taken from an adult who was a healthcare worker with PCR-confirmed SARS-CoV-2 infection or an uninfected control (not recorded which). This sample comprised whole blood, obtained at baseline. The CDR3 reads CASSLGPGSAGNTIYF. CDR3 DNA: TGTGCCAGCAGCTTGGGGCCAGGGAGCGCCGGAAACACCATATATTTT.